This T cell receptor (beta chain) was observed in a study of T cell responses to AZD1222 COVID-19 vaccine. Clones were sequenced by immunoSEQ multiplex PCR, and TCRdb holds only the in-frame ones, with some missing. The table shows around 160,000 clones, with about 88% occurring only once. Per the germline V gene, CDR1 is SGHNT and CDR2 is YENEEA. V shed 5 bases and J 6 bases; nucleotides not matched to a gene: 8. The CDR3 is 14 residues long. In its sample, this clone was seen once. This receptor was identified in an adult in good health. This sample comprised peripheral blood, obtained on day 0 of AZD1222 vaccination. This chain links TRBV11-3 with TRBJ2-7; 9 bases fit TRBD1. The CDR3 spells CASSTTGQGSEQYF. CDR3 nucleotides: TGTGCCAGCAGCACGACGGGACAGGGTTCCGAGCAGTACTTC.